This TCR beta chain is from a study of cytomegalovirus exposure and HLA in healthy donors. Whole-study results and caveats: Some TCR beta chains (roughly 150 of them) were listed as cytomegalovirus-associated.

Of note for this clone: Its antigen is unknown.

TCRdb's copy holds only in-frame clones and misses some; the assay was immunoSEQ multiplex PCR. In the table there are some 90,000 clones, around 88% of which are singletons. The CDR3 consists of 16 residues. V lost 2 bases and J lost 1; bases outside the gene matches: 4. From germline, CDR1 is SGDLS and CDR2 YYNGEE. This clonotype originated in a woman in her 30s in good health and CMV-seronegative. The sequenced sample consisted of PBMCs. The V gene is TRBV9, the J gene TRBJ2-5, with 11 nucleotides matching TRBD2. As DNA, the CDR3 is TGTGCCAGCAGCGTTAGCGGGGGGGGATTCCAAGAGACCCAGTACTTC. Encoded protein: CASSVSGGGFQETQYF.